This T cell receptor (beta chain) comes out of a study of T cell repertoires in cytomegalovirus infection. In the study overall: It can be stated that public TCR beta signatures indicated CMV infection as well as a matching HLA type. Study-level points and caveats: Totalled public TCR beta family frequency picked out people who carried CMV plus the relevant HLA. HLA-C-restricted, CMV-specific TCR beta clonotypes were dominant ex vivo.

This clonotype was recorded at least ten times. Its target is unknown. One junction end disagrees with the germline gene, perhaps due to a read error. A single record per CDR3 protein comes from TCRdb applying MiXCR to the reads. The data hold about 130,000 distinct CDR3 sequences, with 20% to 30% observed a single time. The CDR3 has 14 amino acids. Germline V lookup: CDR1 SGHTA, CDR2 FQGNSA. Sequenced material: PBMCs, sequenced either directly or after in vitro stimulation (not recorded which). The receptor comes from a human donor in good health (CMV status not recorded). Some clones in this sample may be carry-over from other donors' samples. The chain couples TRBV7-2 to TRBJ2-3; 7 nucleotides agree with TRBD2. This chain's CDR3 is CASSLAVPPGTQYF. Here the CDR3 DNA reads TGTGCCAGCAGCCTAGCGGTCCCCCCGGGGACGCAGTATTTT.